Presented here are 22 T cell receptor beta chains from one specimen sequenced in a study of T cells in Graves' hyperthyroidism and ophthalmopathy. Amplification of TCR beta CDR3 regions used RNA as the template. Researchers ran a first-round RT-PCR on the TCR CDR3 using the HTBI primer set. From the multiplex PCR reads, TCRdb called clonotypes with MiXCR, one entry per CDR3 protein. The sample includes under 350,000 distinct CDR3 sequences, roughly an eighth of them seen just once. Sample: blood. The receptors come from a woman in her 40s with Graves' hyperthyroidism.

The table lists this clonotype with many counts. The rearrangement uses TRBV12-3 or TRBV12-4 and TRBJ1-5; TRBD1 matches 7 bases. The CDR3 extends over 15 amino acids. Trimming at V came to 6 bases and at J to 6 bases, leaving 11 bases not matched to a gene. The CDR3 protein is CASSSQGLVGQPQHF. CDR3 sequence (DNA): TGTGCCAGCAGCTCACAGGGGCTCGTCGGTCAGCCCCAGCATTTT.

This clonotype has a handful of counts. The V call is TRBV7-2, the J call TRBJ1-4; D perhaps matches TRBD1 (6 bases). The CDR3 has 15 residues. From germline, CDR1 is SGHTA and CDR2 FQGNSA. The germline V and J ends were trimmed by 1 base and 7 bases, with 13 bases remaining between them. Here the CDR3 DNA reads TGTGCCAGCAGCTTAGGGGCAGGGGTGGGTGAAAAACTGTTTTTT. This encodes CASSLGAGVGEKLFF.

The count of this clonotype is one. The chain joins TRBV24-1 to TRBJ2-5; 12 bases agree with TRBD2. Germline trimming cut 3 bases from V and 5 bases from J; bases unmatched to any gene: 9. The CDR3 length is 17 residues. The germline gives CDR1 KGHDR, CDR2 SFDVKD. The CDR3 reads CATSDTLAGGPSETQYF. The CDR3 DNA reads TGTGCCACCAGTGATACGCTAGCGGGAGGGCCCTCGGAGACCCAGTACTTC.

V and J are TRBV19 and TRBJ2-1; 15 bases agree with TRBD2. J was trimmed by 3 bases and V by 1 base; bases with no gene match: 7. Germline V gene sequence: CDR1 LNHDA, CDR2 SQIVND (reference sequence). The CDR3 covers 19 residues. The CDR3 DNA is TGTGCCAGTAGTATAGCCTTGGGACTAGCGGGAGGCAACTACAATGAGCAGTTCTTC. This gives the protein CASSIALGLAGGNYNEQFF.

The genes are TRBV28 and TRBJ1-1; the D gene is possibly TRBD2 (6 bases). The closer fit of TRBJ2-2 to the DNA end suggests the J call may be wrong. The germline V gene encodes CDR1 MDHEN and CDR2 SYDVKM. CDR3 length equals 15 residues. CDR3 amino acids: CASSRYGTFAGELFF. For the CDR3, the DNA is TGTGCCAGCAGCCGGTACGGGACTTTCGCCGGGGAGCTGTTTTTT.

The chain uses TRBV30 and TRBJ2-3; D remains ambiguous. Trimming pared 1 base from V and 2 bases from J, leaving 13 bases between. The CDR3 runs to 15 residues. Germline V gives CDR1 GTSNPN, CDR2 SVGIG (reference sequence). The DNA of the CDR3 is TGTGCCTGGAGTGAGGCAGGTTGGAACACAGATACGCAGTATTTT. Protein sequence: CAWSEAGWNTDTQYF.

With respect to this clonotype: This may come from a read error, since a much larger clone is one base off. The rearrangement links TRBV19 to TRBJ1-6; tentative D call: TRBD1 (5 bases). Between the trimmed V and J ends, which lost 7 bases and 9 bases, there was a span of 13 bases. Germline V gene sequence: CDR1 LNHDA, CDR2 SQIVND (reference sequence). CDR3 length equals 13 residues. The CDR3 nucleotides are TGTGCCAGTAATGAGGGGCTCAGTTCACCCCTCCACTTT. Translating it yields CASNEGLSSPLHF.

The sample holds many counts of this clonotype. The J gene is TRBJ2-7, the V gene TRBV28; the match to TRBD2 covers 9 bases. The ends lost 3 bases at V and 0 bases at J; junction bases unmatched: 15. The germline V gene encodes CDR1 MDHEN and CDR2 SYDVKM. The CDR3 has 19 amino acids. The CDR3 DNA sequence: TGTGCCAGCAGTTTGTTTGGGTCGGCGGGAGGGCCGTCCTCCTACGAGCAGTACTTC. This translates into CASSLFGSAGGPSSYEQYF.

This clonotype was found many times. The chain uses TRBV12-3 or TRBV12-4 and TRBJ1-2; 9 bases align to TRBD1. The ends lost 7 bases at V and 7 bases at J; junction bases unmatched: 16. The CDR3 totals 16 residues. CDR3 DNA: TGTGCCAGCACTATGTCATTCGGGACAGGGATTCGTGGCTACACCTTC. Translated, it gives CASTMSFGTGIRGYTF.

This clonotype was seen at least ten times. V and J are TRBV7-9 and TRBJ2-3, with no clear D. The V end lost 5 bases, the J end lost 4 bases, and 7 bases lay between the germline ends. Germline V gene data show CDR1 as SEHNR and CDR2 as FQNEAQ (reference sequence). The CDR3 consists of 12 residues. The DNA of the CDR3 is TGTGCCAGCAGCCCCCGTTCAGATACGCAGTATTTT. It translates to CASSPRSDTQYF.

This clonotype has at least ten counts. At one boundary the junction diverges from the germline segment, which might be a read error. The CDR3 is CASGSISDTQYF. For the CDR3, the DNA is TGTGCTAGCGGGAGTATATCAGATACGCAGTATTTT. The rearrangement links TRBV20-1 to TRBJ2-3, with 10 bases that match TRBD2. CDR3 length: 12 residues. CDR1 and CDR2 from the germline V gene are DFQATT and SNEGSKA (reference sequence).

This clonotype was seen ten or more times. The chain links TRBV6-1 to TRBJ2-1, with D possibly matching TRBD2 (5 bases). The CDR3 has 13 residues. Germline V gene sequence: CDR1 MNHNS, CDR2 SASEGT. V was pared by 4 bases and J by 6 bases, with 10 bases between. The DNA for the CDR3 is TGTGCCAGCAGTGGAACTAGTGTCAATGAGCAGTTCTTC. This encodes CASSGTSVNEQFF.

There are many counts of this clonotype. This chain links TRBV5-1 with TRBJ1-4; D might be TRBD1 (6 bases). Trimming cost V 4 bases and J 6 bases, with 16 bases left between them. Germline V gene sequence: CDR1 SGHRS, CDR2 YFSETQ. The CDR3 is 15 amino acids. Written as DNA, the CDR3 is TGCGCCAGCAGCCCCAACCGGGGGGCCGATGAAAAACTGTTTTTT. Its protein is CASSPNRGADEKLFF.

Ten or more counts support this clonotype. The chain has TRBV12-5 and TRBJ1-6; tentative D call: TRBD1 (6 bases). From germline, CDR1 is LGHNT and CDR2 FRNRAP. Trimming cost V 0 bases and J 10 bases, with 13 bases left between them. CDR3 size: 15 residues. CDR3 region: CASGLVQGGSSPLHF. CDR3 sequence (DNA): TGTGCTAGTGGTTTGGTACAGGGTGGGTCCTCACCCCTCCACTTT.

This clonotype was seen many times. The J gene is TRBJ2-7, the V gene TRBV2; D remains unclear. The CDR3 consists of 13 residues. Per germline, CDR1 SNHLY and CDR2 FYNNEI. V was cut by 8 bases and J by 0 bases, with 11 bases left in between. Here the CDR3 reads CASLAGNSYEQYF. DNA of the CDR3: TGTGCCAGCCTGGCAGGTAACTCCTACGAGCAGTACTTC.

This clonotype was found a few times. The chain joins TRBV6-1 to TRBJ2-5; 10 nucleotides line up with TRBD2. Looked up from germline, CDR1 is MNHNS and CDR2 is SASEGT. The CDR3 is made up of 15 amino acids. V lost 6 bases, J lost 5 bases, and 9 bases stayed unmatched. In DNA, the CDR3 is TGTGCCAGCAGCCTCCCGGCTAGCGGGAGTGAGACCCAGTACTTC. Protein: CASSLPASGSETQYF.

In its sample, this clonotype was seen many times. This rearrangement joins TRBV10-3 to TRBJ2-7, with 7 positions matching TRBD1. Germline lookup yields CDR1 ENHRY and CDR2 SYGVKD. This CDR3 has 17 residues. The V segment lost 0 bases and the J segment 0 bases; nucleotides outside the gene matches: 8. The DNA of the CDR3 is TGTGCCATCAGTGAGTCCCCCTTGGGACAGAGCTCCTACGAGCAGTACTTC. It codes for CAISESPLGQSSYEQYF.

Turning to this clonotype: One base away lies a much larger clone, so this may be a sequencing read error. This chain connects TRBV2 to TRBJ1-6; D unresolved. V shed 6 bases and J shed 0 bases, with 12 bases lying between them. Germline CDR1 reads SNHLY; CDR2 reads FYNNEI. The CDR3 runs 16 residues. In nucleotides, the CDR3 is TGTGCCAGCAGAATTGACAAACACTCCTATAATTCACCCCTCCACTTT. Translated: CASRIDKHSYNSPLHF.

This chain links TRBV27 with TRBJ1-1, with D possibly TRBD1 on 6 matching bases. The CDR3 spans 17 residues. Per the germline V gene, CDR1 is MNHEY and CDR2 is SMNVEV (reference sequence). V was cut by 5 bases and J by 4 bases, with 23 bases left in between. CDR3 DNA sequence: TGTGCCAGCAGTAGACTAACCGAGCACAGGGTTATCACTGAAGCTTTCTTT. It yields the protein CASSRLTEHRVITEAFF.

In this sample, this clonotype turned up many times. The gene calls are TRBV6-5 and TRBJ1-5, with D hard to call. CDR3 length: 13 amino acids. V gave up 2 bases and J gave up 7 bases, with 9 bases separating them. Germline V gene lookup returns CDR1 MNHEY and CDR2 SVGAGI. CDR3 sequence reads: CASSYESSQPQHF. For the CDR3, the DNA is TGTGCCAGCAGTTACGAATCCAGCCAGCCCCAGCATTTT.

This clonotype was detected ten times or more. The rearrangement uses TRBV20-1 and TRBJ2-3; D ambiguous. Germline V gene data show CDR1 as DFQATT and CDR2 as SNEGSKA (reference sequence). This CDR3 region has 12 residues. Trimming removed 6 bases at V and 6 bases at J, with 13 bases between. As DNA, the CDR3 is TGCAGTGCAGCCAAGGGATTGGATACGCAGTATTTT. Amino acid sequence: CSAAKGLDTQYF.

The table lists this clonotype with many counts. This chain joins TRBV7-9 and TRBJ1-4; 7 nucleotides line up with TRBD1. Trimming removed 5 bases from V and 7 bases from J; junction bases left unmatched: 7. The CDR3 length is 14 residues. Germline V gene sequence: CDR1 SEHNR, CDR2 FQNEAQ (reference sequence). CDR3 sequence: CASSPQGRSEKLFF. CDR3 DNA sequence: TGTGCCAGCAGCCCACAGGGGAGGAGTGAAAAACTGTTTTTT.